This T cell receptor (beta chain) comes out of a study of beta chain features in type 1 diabetes (dated by TCRdb to 2017 to 2018). With respect to the entire study: No differences in mean age, gender distribution, total cell number or subset yield were found between patients and healthy donors. A total of approximately 100 million sorted cells were examined across all samples, and the number of cells per subset was strongly correlated with RNA yield. The study compared the TCRB repertoires of sorted circulating CD4+ T cell subsets in recently diagnosed type 1 diabetes patients with those in matched healthy donors. Regulatory and stem cell-like memory subsets were isolated from only 8 patients and roughly 8 healthy donors, whereas naive and central memory subsets came from all 30 or so donors.

This clone was seen more than once but under ten times. Its antigen has not been determined. The input lacks base qualities; no much larger clone sits a single base away. Each donor gave one peripheral blood draw, roughly 120 mL on average, collected into heparinised tubes. A BD FACSAria II and a panel including CD45RO, CCR7, CD25, CD127, CD95 and CD27 were used to sort naive, central memory, regulatory and stem cell-like memory CD4+ T cells. Purity was above 98% for every sorted population. Right away, PBMCs were isolated by Lymphoprep density gradient centrifugation and were stained directly, with no culture step. To minimize batch effects, samples were stained and sorted in pairs, one healthy donor with one patient per experiment. The CDR3 measures 16 amino acids from cysteine to phenylalanine. CDR3 DNA is the only sequence kept; it has 48 bases, read in frame from the first base. From a lookup of the germline V gene (reference sequence), CDR1 and CDR2 are LNHDA and SQIVND. The V end gives up 7 bases and the J end 1 base, leaving 10 bases in the junction not matched to a gene.

The entire amount of isolated RNA was reverse transcribed using the High Capacity cDNA Reverse Transcription Kit, so the sequenced TCRB transcripts were expressed ones. Deep immunoSEQ sequencing was performed on naive, central memory and regulatory T cell samples, with an average of approximately 3.9 million total reads per sample. After sorted cells were lysed in RLT buffer, RNA was extracted with DNase-treated RNeasy Micro or Mini kits, with the choice depending on cell number. To prevent cross-contamination, every cell subset was processed on its own, while patient and healthy donor samples were processed together. Using the immunoSEQ multiplex PCR, TCRB sequences were amplified from cDNA into 87-bp fragments spanning the CDR3 region. Sequencing of the amplicons was performed on the Illumina HiSeq platform. Regarding the original processing steps: PCR bias was computationally corrected using synthetic template baselines, reads within Hamming distance 2 were collapsed, and singletons that could not be merged were discarded. Reads were aligned against IMGT to assign V, D and J genes, CDR3 length and insertions or deletions at six rearrangement sites. Within each subset, clonotype counts were normalized to sorted cell number, after which true diversity and Gini coefficients were computed with the tcR R package. Repertoire sharing was quantified using the overlap coefficient calculated on TCRB nucleotide sequences. As a proxy for the pre-selection repertoire, out-of-frame TCRB sequences from naive cells were analyzed. Sourced from immuneACCESS, this table was stored by TCRdb with only in-frame sequences that have V and J called. A share of the clones is absent; for the studies checked, an unresolved V gene accounts for under half, and the remainder has no known explanation. That table furnishes V, J and clone size, whereas the DNA furnished D and trimming. The sample contains about 230,000 clones, 16% of them found a single time. The top ten clones comprise about 0.08% of the sample.

What the research found in general, with its limitations: Only small numbers of individuals were included in the HLA sub-analyses, which left unresolved whether HLA type had any influence on TCRB rearrangement. At VDJ recombination sites, patients with type 1 diabetes made fewer insertions and deleted more nucleotides, a pattern implying thymic rearrangement abnormalities. Naive, central memory and regulatory TCRB repertoires appeared more similar among patients than among healthy donors. PCR may preferentially amplify shorter templates, but because patient and control samples were amplified and corrected together, any resulting skew would affect both groups equally. Because cDNA rather than genomic DNA was sequenced, highly expressing activated cells could have been over-represented, although no difference in activation and CD3 levels was found between groups. In all four CD4+ subsets, TCRB CDR3 length was moderately but significantly shorter in type 1 diabetes patients.

Sequenced sample: naive CD4+ T cells from blood. Sample cell subset or site, as interpreted from the label and publication: true naive CD4+ T cells. The sequence links TRBV19 to TRBJ2-3; 8 bases in the middle match TRBD2. The sequence derives from a man between 25 and 39 years old with type 1 diabetes. The CDR3 here reads CASIPHGGAGTDTQYF. In nucleotide form, the sequence is TGTGCCAGTATTCCACACGGGGGGGCTGGCACAGATACGCAGTATTTT.